The clone carrying this TCR beta chain was seen at least ten times. The antigen is unknown. The CDR3 has 11 amino acids. Trimming removed 3 bases at V and 8 bases at J, with 11 bases between. Germline CDR1 and CDR2: DFQATT and SNEGSKA (reference sequence). Samples came from axillary lymph nodes draining the breast cancer. The data derive from a study of breast tumors, draining lymph nodes, adjacent tissues. Each CDR3 protein is one row after TCRdb ran MiXCR on the multiplex PCR reads. This sample carries approximately 150,000 distinct CDR3 sequences, more than 25% of them seen once, and the ten largest clones take 3% to 4%. Findings and caveats of the study: Compared with basal-like, luminal-like tumors shared significantly more repertoire with nontumor tissue. Compared with lymph nodes, tumors were less diverse; compared with nontumor tissue, more.

This rearrangement joins TRBV20-1 to TRBJ2-7, with D perhaps TRBD2 (5 bases). The sequence derives from a female donor with breast cancer. Some clones in this sample may be carry-over from other donors' samples. Sequencing used axillary lymph node tissue. The CDR3 reads CSASEGVQQYF. Here the CDR3 DNA reads TGCAGTGCTAGCGAGGGTGTCCAGCAGTACTTC.